This T cell receptor beta chain was identified in a study of shared clonotypes between healthy human individuals. Sequenced by immunoSEQ multiplex PCR; TCRdb stores in-frame clones only, minus some. The table shows over a million clones, with 75% to 85% occurring only once. Trimming removed 2 bases from V and 6 bases from J; junction bases left unmatched: 8. This CDR3 has 14 residues. Germline V gives CDR1 SGDLS, CDR2 YYNGEE. The chain recombines TRBV9 with TRBJ2-7, with TRBD2 matching over 7 bases. The sequence was collected from a man aged 18 to 29 in good health. Some clones in this sample may be carry-over from other donors' samples. Input material: memory CD4+ T cells from PBMCs. The subset was: CD45RA-negative fraction. The CDR3 nucleotides are TGTGCCAGCAGCGTGACTAGCAAGTTAGCCGAGCAGTACTTC. This gives the protein CASSVTSKLAEQYF.